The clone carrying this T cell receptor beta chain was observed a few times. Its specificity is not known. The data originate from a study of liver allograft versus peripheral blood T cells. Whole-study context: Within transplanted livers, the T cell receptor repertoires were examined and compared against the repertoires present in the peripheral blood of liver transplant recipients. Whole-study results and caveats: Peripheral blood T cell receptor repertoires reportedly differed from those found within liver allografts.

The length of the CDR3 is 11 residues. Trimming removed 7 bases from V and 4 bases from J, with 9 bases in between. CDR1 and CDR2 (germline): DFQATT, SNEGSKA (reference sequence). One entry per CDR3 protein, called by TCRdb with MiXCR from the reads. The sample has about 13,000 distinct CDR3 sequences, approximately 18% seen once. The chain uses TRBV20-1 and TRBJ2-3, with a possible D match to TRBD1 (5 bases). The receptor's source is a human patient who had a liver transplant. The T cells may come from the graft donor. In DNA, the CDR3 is TGCAGTGTCAGGGTATCAGATACGCAGTATTTT. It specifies CSVRVSDTQYF.